These 10 T cell receptor beta chains share one sample of origin, sequenced in a study of regulatory dendritic cells for organ transplantation. Some clones are missing from TCRdb's copy, which holds only in-frame ones; the method was immunoSEQ multiplex PCR. The sample holds about 18,000 clones, over 75% seen once. The antigens of these receptors remain unknown. Sorted subsets were CFSE-labeled and cultured approximately 5 days with allogeneic dendritic cells. The specimen sequenced was memory CD4+ T cells from blood cultured with regulatory dendritic cells. Subset in this sample: CD45RO+ memory T cells. The receptor set was obtained from a human donor in good health.

V is TRBV18 and J is TRBJ2-1; 10 bases are shared with TRBD2. The CDR3 is 16 residues long. Germline V CDR1 and CDR2: KGHSH, LQKENI. Losses at the gene ends were 3 bases for V and 1 base for J; bases not matched to a gene: 3. Here the CDR3 DNA reads TGTGCCAGCTCACCCCGGACTAGCGGTTCCTACAATGAGCAGTTCTTC. Protein sequence: CASSPRTSGSYNEQFF.

The V and J genes are TRBV7-9 and TRBJ1-1; D is undetermined. CDR1 is SEHNR, CDR2 FQNEAQ, per germline (reference sequence). The CDR3 totals 16 residues. Trimming cost V 5 bases and J 1 base, with 17 bases left between them. Here the CDR3 DNA reads TGTGCCAGCAGCACACAGTCGGGATCCTGGAACACTGAAGCTTTCTTT. Amino acid sequence: CASSTQSGSWNTEAFF. The full variable domain, rest sourced from reference TRBV7-9 and TRBJ1-1, is DTGVSQNPRHKITKRGQNVTFRCDPISEHNRLYWYRQTLGQGPEFLTYFQNEAQLEKSRLLSDRFSAERPKGSFSTLEIQRTEQGDSAMYLCASSTQSGSWNTEAFFGQGTRLTVV.

J is TRBJ2-7 and V is TRBV30; 7 bases agree with TRBD1. The germline V gene encodes CDR1 GTSNPN and CDR2 SVGIG (reference sequence). J was trimmed by 0 bases and V by 2 bases; bases with no gene match: 10. The CDR3 sequence is 16 residues long. CDR3 bases: TGTGCCTGGAGTCGGACAGGCCTCAAAGTCTCCTACGAGCAGTACTTC. Protein sequence: CAWSRTGLKVSYEQYF.

The chain has TRBV7-2 and TRBJ1-2, with 7 bases identical to TRBD1. The CDR3 spans 13 residues. The ends lost 4 bases at V and 11 bases at J; junction bases unmatched: 10. Per germline, CDR1 SGHTA and CDR2 FQGNSA. In DNA form, the CDR3 reads TGTGCCAGCAGCTGGACAGGCCGGACAGATTACACCTTC. Translation gives CASSWTGRTDYTF.

The chain carries TRBV10-3 and TRBJ1-5, with unresolved D. Trimming took off 0 bases at V and 3 bases at J, with 9 bases between the two ends. Germline assignment: CDR1 ENHRY and CDR2 SYGVKD. This CDR3 region has 15 residues. The CDR3 DNA sequence: TGTGCCATCAGTGAGTCGATTCAGAACAATCAGCCCCAGCATTTT. Translating it yields CAISESIQNNQPQHF.

The CDR3 region is CASSLSRNSGNTIYF. Here the CDR3 DNA reads TGTGCCAGCAGCTTATCGAGGAACTCTGGAAACACCATATATTTT. The chain carries TRBV11-2 and TRBJ1-3; no clear D gene. CDR1 is SGHAT and CDR2 is FQNNGV in the germline V gene. The CDR3 has 15 residues. Between the trimmed V and J ends, which lost 2 bases and 0 bases, there was a span of 8 bases.

This chain links TRBV7-9 with TRBJ2-7; 9 bases agree with TRBD1. Germline CDR1 and CDR2: SEHNR and FQNEAQ (reference sequence). Trimming removed 5 bases from V and 5 bases from J; junction bases left unmatched: 10. The CDR3 sequence is 15 residues long. CDR3 nucleotide sequence: TGTGCCAGCAGCCGTTCCGGGACAGGGACCCACGAGCAGTACTTC. Amino acid sequence: CASSRSGTGTHEQYF.

The chain is built from TRBV4-3 and TRBJ2-7, with a possible D match to TRBD1 (6 bases). The CDR3 is 14 residues long. The germline V gene has CDR1 LGHNA and CDR2 YSLEER. Trimming removed 6 bases from V and 3 bases from J, with 15 bases in between. CDR3 DNA: TGCGCCAGCAGTTTAAACGGACAGAGCTACGAGCAGTACTTC. This encodes CASSLNGQSYEQYF.

This clone has more than one count but fewer than ten. The chain links TRBV6-1 to TRBJ1-1; D not certain. The CDR3 has 13 residues. Germline V gene data show CDR1 as MNHNS and CDR2 as SASEGT. The V end lost 6 bases, the J end lost 1 base, and 9 bases lay between the germline ends. CDR3 in amino acids: CASRSRQNTEAFF. The DNA for the CDR3 is TGTGCCAGCAGAAGTAGACAGAACACTGAAGCTTTCTTT.

This CDR3 is CASSLMGSGGQETQYF. CDR3 in DNA: TGTGCCAGCAGCTTAATGGGTAGCGGGGGCCAAGAGACCCAGTACTTC. This sequence joins TRBV7-3 and TRBJ2-5, with 9 bases aligning to TRBD2. V trimming: 1 base; J trimming: 1 base; junction bases outside the gene matches: 4. Germline CDR1 SGHTA, CDR2 FQGTGA. CDR3 length: 16 amino acids.